This T cell receptor beta chain was sequenced during a study of blood T cell repertoires in COVID-19. The CDR3 length is 13 residues. V lost 4 bases and J 7 bases, leaving 15 bases between the germline ends. From germline, CDR1 is SGDLS and CDR2 YYNGEE. Sequenced by immunoSEQ multiplex PCR; TCRdb stores in-frame clones only, minus some. In the table there are fewer than 55,000 clones, about 76% of which are singletons. The Seattle site enrolled patients during active infection and followed them longitudinally. Sequencing was done on a sample of peripheral blood. The sequence was collected from a woman aged 80 or over with COVID-19, enrolled during active disease. The rearrangement joins TRBV9 to TRBJ2-7, with a possible D match to TRBD2 (6 bases). The CDR3 DNA reads as TGTGCCAGCAGCCCTGGGACGGCGGGAGAGCAGTACTTC. Translating gives CASSPGTAGEQYF. Drawing the rest from reference TRBV9 and TRBJ2-7, the complete variable domain is DSGVTQTPKHLITATGQRVTLRCSPRSGDLSVYWYQQSLDQGLQFLIQYYNGEERAKGNILERFSAQQFPDLHSELNLSSLELGDSALYFCASSPGTAGEQYFGPGTRLTVT.